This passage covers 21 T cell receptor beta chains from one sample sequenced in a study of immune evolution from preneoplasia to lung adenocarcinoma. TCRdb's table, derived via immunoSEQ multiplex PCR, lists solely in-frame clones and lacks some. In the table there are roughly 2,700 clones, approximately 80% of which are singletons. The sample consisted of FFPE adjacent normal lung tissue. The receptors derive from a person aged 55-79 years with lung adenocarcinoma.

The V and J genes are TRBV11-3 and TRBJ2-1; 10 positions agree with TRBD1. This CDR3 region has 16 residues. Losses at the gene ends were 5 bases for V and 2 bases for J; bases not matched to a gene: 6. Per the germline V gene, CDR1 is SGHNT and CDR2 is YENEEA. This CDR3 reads CASSIRGTGAYNEQFF. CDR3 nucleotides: TGTGCCAGCAGCATTCGCGGGACAGGGGCCTACAATGAGCAGTTCTTC.

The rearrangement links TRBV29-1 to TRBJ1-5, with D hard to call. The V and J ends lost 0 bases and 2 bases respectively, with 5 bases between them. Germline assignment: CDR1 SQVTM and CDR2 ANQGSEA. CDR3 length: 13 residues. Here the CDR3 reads CSVEDDGNQPQHF. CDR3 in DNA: TGCAGCGTTGAAGATGATGGCAATCAGCCCCAGCATTTT.

The CDR3 DNA reads TGTGCCAGCAGTTTATCGACCCTACCCTCTGCCGAGCAGTACTTC. It yields the protein CASSLSTLPSAEQYF. V usage is TRBV27 and J usage is TRBJ2-7; D unresolved. Germline V gives CDR1 MNHEY, CDR2 SMNVEV (reference sequence). V lost 0 bases and J 6 bases, leaving 15 bases between the germline ends. This CDR3 is 15 amino acids long.

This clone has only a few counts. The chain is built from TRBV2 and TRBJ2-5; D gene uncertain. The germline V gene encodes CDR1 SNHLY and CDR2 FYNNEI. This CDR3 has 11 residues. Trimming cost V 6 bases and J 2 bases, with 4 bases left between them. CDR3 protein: CASRLQETQYF. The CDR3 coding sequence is TGTGCCAGCAGATTACAAGAGACCCAGTACTTC.

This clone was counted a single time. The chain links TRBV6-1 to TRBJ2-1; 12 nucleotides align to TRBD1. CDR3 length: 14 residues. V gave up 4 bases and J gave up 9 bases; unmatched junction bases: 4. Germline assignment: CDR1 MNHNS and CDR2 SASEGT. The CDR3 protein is CASSGGTGGFEQFF. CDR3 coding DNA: TGTGCCAGCAGTGGGGGGACAGGGGGCTTTGAGCAGTTCTTC.

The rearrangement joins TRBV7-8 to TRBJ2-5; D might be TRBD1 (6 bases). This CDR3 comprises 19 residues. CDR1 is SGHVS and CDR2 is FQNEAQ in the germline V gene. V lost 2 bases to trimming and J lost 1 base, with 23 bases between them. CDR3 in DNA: TGTGCCAGCAGCTTAATCCCCCCTCCGCCGCGAGGGGGCCAAGAGACCCAGTACTTC. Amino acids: CASSLIPPPPRGGQETQYF.

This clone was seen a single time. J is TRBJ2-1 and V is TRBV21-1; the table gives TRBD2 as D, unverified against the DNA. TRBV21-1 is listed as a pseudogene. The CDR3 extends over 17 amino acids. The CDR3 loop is CASSKAGGRSSYNEQFF. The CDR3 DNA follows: TGTGCCAGCAGCAAAGCAGGCGGGAGGAGCTCCTACAATGAGCAGTTCTTC.

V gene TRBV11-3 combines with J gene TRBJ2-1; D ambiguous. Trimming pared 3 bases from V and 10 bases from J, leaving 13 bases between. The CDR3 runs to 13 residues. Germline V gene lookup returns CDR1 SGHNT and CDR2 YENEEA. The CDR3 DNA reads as TGTGCCAGCAGCTTTATCCCGGACGGGGAGCAGTTCTTC. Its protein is CASSFIPDGEQFF.

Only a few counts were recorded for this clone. Here the CDR3 reads CSAKGANGYTF. CDR3 bases: TGCAGCGCCAAGGGGGCGAATGGCTACACCTTC. The rearrangement links TRBV29-1 to TRBJ1-2; 7 nucleotides match TRBD1. Germline V gives CDR1 SQVTM, CDR2 ANQGSEA. J gave up 6 bases and V 7 bases, and 5 bases lay outside the gene matches. This CDR3 region has 11 residues.

CDR3 sequence: CASSLAAGRYSGNTIYF. The CDR3, as DNA: TGTGCCAGCAGCTTAGCGGCAGGGCGCTACTCTGGAAACACCATATATTTT. The V and J genes are TRBV7-2 and TRBJ1-3; D might be TRBD1 (5 bases). Germline assignment: CDR1 SGHTA and CDR2 FQGNSA. This CDR3 is 17 amino acids long. The V end lost 0 bases, the J end lost 0 bases, and 12 bases lay between the germline ends. The variable domain in full, with the rest retrieved from reference TRBV7-2 and TRBJ1-3, is GAGVSQSPSNKVTEKGKDVELRCDPISGHTALYWYRQSLGQGLEFLIYFQGNSAPDKSGLPSDRFSAERTGGSVSTLTIQRTQQEDSAVYLCASSLAAGRYSGNTIYFGEGSWLTVV.

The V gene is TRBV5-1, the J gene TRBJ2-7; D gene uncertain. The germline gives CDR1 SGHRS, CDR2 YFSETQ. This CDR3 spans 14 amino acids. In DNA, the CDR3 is TGCTCCAACAGCTTGGCCGTGGGAAACTACGAGCAGTACTTC. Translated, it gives CSNSLAVGNYEQYF. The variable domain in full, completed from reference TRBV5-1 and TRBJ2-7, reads KAGVTQTPRYLIKTRGQQVTLSCSPISGHRSVSWYQQTPGQGLQFLFEYFSETQRNKGNFPGRFSGRQFSNSRSEMNVSTLELGDSALYLCSNSLAVGNYEQYFGPGTRLTVT.

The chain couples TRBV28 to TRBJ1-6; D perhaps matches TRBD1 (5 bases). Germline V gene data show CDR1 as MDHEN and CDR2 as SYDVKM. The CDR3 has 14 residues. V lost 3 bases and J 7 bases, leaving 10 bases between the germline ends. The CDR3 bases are TGTGCCAGCAGTTTGGGGGGGTCAAATTCACCCCTCCACTTT. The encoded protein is CASSLGGSNSPLHF.

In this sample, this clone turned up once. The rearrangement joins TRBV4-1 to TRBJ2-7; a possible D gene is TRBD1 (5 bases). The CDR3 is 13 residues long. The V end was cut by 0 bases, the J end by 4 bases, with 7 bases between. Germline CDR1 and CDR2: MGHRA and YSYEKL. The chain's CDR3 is CASSQDRVYEQYF. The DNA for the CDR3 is TGCGCCAGCAGCCAAGACAGGGTTTACGAGCAGTACTTC.

DNA for the CDR3: TGCAGCGTTAACACGGGACCTCGGACCTTGACCGGGAACACCATATATTTT. Amino acids: CSVNTGPRTLTGNTIYF. J is TRBJ1-3 and V is TRBV29-1; D is possibly TRBD1 (5 bases). CDR3 length: 17 amino acids. CDR1 is SQVTM, CDR2 ANQGSEA, per germline. The V and J ends lost 5 bases and 7 bases respectively, with 27 bases between them.

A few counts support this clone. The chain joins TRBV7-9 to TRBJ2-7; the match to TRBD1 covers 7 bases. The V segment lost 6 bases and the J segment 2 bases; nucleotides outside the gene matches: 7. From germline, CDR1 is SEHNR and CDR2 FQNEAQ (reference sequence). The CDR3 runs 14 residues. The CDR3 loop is CASREDRNPYEQYF. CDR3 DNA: TGTGCCAGCAGAGAGGACAGGAATCCCTACGAGCAGTACTTC.

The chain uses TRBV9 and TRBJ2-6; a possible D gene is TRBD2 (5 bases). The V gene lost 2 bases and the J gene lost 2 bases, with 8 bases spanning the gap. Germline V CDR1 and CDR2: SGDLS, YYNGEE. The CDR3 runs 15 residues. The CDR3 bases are TGTGCCAGCAGCGTGAGGGTGGCTGGGGCCAACGTCCTGACTTTC. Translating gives CASSVRVAGANVLTF.

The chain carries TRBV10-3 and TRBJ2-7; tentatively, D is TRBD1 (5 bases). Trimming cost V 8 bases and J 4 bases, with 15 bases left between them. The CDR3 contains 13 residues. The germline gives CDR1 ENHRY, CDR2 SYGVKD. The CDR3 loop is CAIQGTVGYEQYF. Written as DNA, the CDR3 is TGTGCCATCCAGGGAACGGTTGGGTACGAGCAGTACTTC.

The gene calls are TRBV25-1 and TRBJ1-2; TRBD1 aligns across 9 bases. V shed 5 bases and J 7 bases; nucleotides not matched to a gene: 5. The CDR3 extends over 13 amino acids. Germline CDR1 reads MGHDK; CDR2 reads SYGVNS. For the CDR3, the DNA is TGTGCCAGCAGTCTCGGGACAGGGTTTGGCTACACCTTC. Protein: CASSLGTGFGYTF.

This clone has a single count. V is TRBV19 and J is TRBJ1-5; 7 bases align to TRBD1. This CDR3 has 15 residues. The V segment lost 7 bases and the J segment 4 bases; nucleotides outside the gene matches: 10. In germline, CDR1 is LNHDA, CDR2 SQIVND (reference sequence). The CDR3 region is CASTETGTLNQPQHF. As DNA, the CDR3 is TGTGCCAGTACTGAGACAGGGACTCTGAATCAGCCCCAGCATTTT.

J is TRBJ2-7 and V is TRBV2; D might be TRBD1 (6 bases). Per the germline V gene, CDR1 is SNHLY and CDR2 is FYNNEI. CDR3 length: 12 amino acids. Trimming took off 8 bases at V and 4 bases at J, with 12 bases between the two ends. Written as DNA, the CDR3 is TGTGCCAGCGGACAGAACCGGTACGAGCAGTACTTC. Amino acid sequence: CASGQNRYEQYF.

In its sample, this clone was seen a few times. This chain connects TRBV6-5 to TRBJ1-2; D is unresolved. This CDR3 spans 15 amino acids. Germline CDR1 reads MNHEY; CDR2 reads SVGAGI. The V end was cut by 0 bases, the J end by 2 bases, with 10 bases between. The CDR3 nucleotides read TGTGCCAGCAGTTACTCGAGGGAGCCCAACTATGGCTACACCTTC. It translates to CASSYSREPNYGYTF.